Sequencing of this T cell receptor (beta chain) was carried out in a study of metastatic and nonmetastatic thyroid tumors. Findings and caveats of the study: Malignant tumors reportedly showed significantly higher TCR beta diversity than benign nodules in both blood and tumor.

This clone was found many times. Antigen specificity is unknown. The CDR3 runs 16 residues. With 6 bases removed from V and 0 bases from J, the gap between germline ends came to 15 bases. Germline CDR1 is MNHNS and CDR2 is SASEGT. No patient received treatment before thyroid surgery. TCRdb called clones again from the PCR reads with MiXCR. Of just under 8,000 clones in the sample, approximately 30% were seen once. This rearrangement joins TRBV6-1 to TRBJ1-3; unclear D gene. This clonotype was obtained from a female donor with papillary thyroid cancer or a benign thyroid nodule (not recorded which). Some clones in this sample may be carry-over from other donors' samples. Material for sequencing was adjacent normal tissue. DNA for the CDR3: TGTGCCAGCAGCCTAGGGCTGGGTTACTCTGGAAACACCATATATTTT. It is translated as CASSLGLGYSGNTIYF.